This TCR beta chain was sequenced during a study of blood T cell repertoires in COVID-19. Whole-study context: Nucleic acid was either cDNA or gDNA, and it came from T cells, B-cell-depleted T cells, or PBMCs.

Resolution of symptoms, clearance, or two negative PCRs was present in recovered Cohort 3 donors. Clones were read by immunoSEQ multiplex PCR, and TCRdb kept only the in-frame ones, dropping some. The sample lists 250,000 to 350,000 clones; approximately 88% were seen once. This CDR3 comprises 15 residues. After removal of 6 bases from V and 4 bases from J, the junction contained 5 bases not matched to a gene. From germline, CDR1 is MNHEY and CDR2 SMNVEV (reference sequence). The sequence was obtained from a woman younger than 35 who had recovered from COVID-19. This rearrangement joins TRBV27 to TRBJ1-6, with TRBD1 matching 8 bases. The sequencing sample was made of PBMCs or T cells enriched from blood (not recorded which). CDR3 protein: CASRVGQGYNSPLHF. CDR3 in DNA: TGTGCCAGCAGGGTCGGACAGGGATATAATTCACCCCTCCACTTT.